A selection of T cell receptor beta chains follows, all from one sample in a study of cytomegalovirus exposure and HLA in healthy donors. Method: immunoSEQ multiplex PCR; TCRdb's copy keeps in-frame clones and lacks some. The sample records approximately 150,000 clones, roughly 85% being singletons. The material sequenced was PBMCs. Receptors were obtained from a man younger than 45 in good health and CMV-seronegative. The CDR3 runs from the conserved cysteine through the conserved F or W. D genes are given only for firm matches. The size entry is marked missing in some rows and otherwise reads once, few, many or a size class.

j_gene: TRBJ2-2
d_gene: TRBD2
len: 16
v_gene: TRBV19
abundance: -
CDR3nt: TGTGCCAGTAGTACCTTACTCAGCGGGAGGCCCGGGGAGCTGTTTTTT
CDR3aa: CASSTLLSGRPGELFF

j_gene: TRBJ2-5
d_gene: TRBD2
len: 17
v_gene: TRBV25-1
abundance: -
CDR3nt: TGTGCCAGCAGTGAATCCCCGGGGATAGCGGGGGGGTTGGCCCAGTACTTC
CDR3aa: CASSESPGIAGGLAQYF

j_gene: TRBJ2-5
d_gene: -
len: 13
v_gene: TRBV5-6
abundance: -
CDR3nt: TGTGCCAGCAGCTTTTGGGGAGGAGAGACCCAGTACTTC
CDR3aa: CASSFWGGETQYF

j_gene: TRBJ2-7
d_gene: TRBD1
len: 14
v_gene: TRBV30
abundance: -
CDR3nt: TGTGCCTGGAGGGATCCGGGACAGAGAACCGAGCAGTACTTC
CDR3aa: CAWRDPGQRTEQYF

j_gene: TRBJ2-7
d_gene: TRBD2
len: 17
v_gene: TRBV27
abundance: -
CDR3nt: TGTGCCAGCAGATCAACCCCCGGGGGGACCGTCGCCTACGAGCAGTACTTC
CDR3aa: CASRSTPGGTVAYEQYF

j_gene: TRBJ1-4
d_gene: -
len: 13
v_gene: TRBV19
abundance: -
CDR3nt: TGTGCCAGTAGTGTGGGCCCAAATGAAAAACTGTTTTTT
CDR3aa: CASSVGPNEKLFF

j_gene: TRBJ2-2
d_gene: -
len: 14
v_gene: TRBV6-4
abundance: -
CDR3nt: TGTGCCAGCAGTCGCGGGCCGAACACCGGGGAGCTGTTTTTT
CDR3aa: CASSRGPNTGELFF

j_gene: TRBJ2-7
d_gene: TRBD2
len: 16
v_gene: TRBV9
abundance: -
CDR3nt: TGTGCCAGCAGCGTAGGGCCAGCGGGGGGCCCCTACGAGCAGTACTTC
CDR3aa: CASSVGPAGGPYEQYF

j_gene: TRBJ2-5
d_gene: -
len: 13
v_gene: TRBV9
abundance: -
CDR3nt: TGTGCCAGCAGCGTCCATCACGGAGAGACCCAGTACTTC
CDR3aa: CASSVHHGETQYF

j_gene: TRBJ2-7
d_gene: TRBD2
len: 15
v_gene: TRBV6-5
abundance: -
CDR3nt: TGTGCCAGCAGTATTTCCGGGACTAGTTCCTACGAGCAGTACTTC
CDR3aa: CASSISGTSSYEQYF

j_gene: TRBJ1-4
d_gene: TRBD1
len: 16
v_gene: TRBV18
abundance: -
CDR3nt: TGTGCCAGCTCACCCAGCTACAGGGGGACTAATGAAAAACTGTTTTTT
CDR3aa: CASSPSYRGTNEKLFF

j_gene: TRBJ2-4
d_gene: TRBD1
len: 16
v_gene: TRBV11-3
abundance: -
CDR3nt: TGTGCCAGCAGCCCCGGACAGGGCGAGACCAAAAACATTCAGTACTTC
CDR3aa: CASSPGQGETKNIQYF

j_gene: TRBJ1-4
d_gene: -
len: 14
v_gene: TRBV30
abundance: -
CDR3nt: TGTGCCTGGATGGCCGGGACTGACTATGAAAAACTGTTTTTT
CDR3aa: CAWMAGTDYEKLFF

j_gene: TRBJ2-7
d_gene: -
len: 15
v_gene: TRBV6-5
abundance: -
CDR3nt: TGTGCCAGCAGTAATGGACAACGAGGCTCCTACGAGCAGTACTTC
CDR3aa: CASSNGQRGSYEQYF

j_gene: TRBJ2-2
d_gene: TRBD2
len: 18
v_gene: TRBV11-2
abundance: once
CDR3nt: TGTGCCAGCAGCCCTTTGGGACTAGCGGGAAAACGGGCCGGGGAGCTGTTTTTT
CDR3aa: CASSPLGLAGKRAGELFF

j_gene: TRBJ1-3
d_gene: -
len: 15
v_gene: TRBV7-9
abundance: -
CDR3nt: TGTGCCAGCAGCTCTACCTCAATCGGTGGAAACACCATATATTTT
CDR3aa: CASSSTSIGGNTIYF

j_gene: TRBJ1-1
d_gene: TRBD1
len: 19
v_gene: TRBV2
abundance: -
CDR3nt: TGTGCCAGCAGTGATGGTGTTGCGACAGGGGCTTCTGTGAACACTGAAGCTTTCTTT
CDR3aa: CASSDGVATGASVNTEAFF

j_gene: TRBJ2-6
d_gene: -
len: 18
v_gene: TRBV5-1
abundance: few
CDR3nt: TGCGCCAGCAGCCGGGAGGGGGACAGTCCCTCTGGGGCCAACGTCCTGACTTTC
CDR3aa: CASSREGDSPSGANVLTF

j_gene: TRBJ2-7
d_gene: TRBD1
len: 15
v_gene: TRBV7-7
abundance: -
CDR3nt: TGTGCTAGCAGCTTAGGGACAGGGTCGAACTACGAGCAGTACTTC
CDR3aa: CASSLGTGSNYEQYF

j_gene: TRBJ2-2
d_gene: -
len: 16
v_gene: TRBV6-5
abundance: -
CDR3nt: TGTGCCAGCAGTTACGGGGTGGGGGCGGACACCGGGGAGCTGTTTTTT
CDR3aa: CASSYGVGADTGELFF

j_gene: TRBJ2-7
d_gene: TRBD1
len: 15
v_gene: TRBV5-4
abundance: -
CDR3nt: TGTGCCAGCAGTATCCAGGGGGTAATCTCCTACGAGCAGTACTTC
CDR3aa: CASSIQGVISYEQYF

j_gene: TRBJ2-1
d_gene: TRBD1
len: 15
v_gene: TRBV30
abundance: -
CDR3nt: TGTGCCTGGAGTACAGGGGGACAGGGGACGAATGAGCAGTTCTTC
CDR3aa: CAWSTGGQGTNEQFF

j_gene: TRBJ1-5
d_gene: -
len: 15
v_gene: TRBV11-2
abundance: -
CDR3nt: TGTGCCAGCAGCTTAGGCCAGGGAAGCAATCAGCCCCAGCATTTT
CDR3aa: CASSLGQGSNQPQHF

j_gene: TRBJ1-2
d_gene: -
len: 14
v_gene: TRBV28
abundance: -
CDR3nt: TGTGCCAGCAGTTTTGGAGCGGGGGGCTATGGCTACACCTTC
CDR3aa: CASSFGAGGYGYTF

j_gene: TRBJ2-5
d_gene: TRBD1
len: 16
v_gene: TRBV28
abundance: -
CDR3nt: TGTGCCAGCAGTGGGAGAGGGACAGGGGTCCAAGAGACCCAGTACTTC
CDR3aa: CASSGRGTGVQETQYF

j_gene: TRBJ2-6
d_gene: TRBD1
len: 16
v_gene: TRBV10-1
abundance: -
CDR3nt: TGCGCCAGCATTTGGACAGGGGGCGCGGGGGCCAACGTCCTGACTTTC
CDR3aa: CASIWTGGAGANVLTF

j_gene: TRBJ2-3
d_gene: TRBD2
len: 18
v_gene: TRBV4-2
abundance: -
CDR3nt: TGTGCCAGCAGCCAAGATAAGGATAGCGGGAGAGTAGCAGATACGCAGTATTTT
CDR3aa: CASSQDKDSGRVADTQYF

j_gene: TRBJ2-3
d_gene: TRBD2
len: 16
v_gene: TRBV5-6
abundance: few
CDR3nt: TGTGCCAGCGTCGAGAGCGGAGCGGGGCGCACAGATACGCAGTATTTT
CDR3aa: CASVESGAGRTDTQYF

j_gene: TRBJ2-7
d_gene: -
len: 13
v_gene: TRBV6-5
abundance: -
CDR3nt: TGTGCCAGCAGTTACACTACGGGCTACGAGCAGTACTTC
CDR3aa: CASSYTTGYEQYF

j_gene: TRBJ1-1
d_gene: TRBD1
len: 15
v_gene: TRBV30
abundance: -
CDR3nt: TGTGCCTGGACTCATGACGGGACAGGGAACACTGAAGCTTTCTTT
CDR3aa: CAWTHDGTGNTEAFF

j_gene: TRBJ1-6
d_gene: -
len: 15
v_gene: TRBV28
abundance: -
CDR3nt: TGTGCCAGCAGTCCCAGCGACAGGTCGAATTCACCCCTCCACTTT
CDR3aa: CASSPSDRSNSPLHF

j_gene: TRBJ2-5
d_gene: -
len: 11
v_gene: TRBV19
abundance: -
CDR3nt: TGTGCCAGTAGCATCCAAGAGACCCAGTACTTC
CDR3aa: CASSIQETQYF

j_gene: TRBJ1-2
d_gene: TRBD1
len: 14
v_gene: TRBV18
abundance: -
CDR3nt: TGTGCCAGCTCCTCGGACAGGGCTAACTATGGCTACACCTTC
CDR3aa: CASSSDRANYGYTF

j_gene: TRBJ1-4
d_gene: -
len: 15
v_gene: TRBV29-1
abundance: -
CDR3nt: TGCAGCGTCCCGGCCGGGATTTTGGGTAATGAAAAACTGTTTTTT
CDR3aa: CSVPAGILGNEKLFF

j_gene: TRBJ2-1
d_gene: TRBD1
len: 13
v_gene: TRBV25-1
abundance: -
CDR3nt: TGTGCCAGCAACGGACAGGGGTCCGCGACGCAGTTCTTC
CDR3aa: CASNGQGSATQFF

j_gene: TRBJ2-5
d_gene: -
len: 16
v_gene: TRBV9
abundance: -
CDR3nt: TGTGCCAGCAGCCAAGCGGCGGGGCTGTACCAAGAGACCCAGTACTTC
CDR3aa: CASSQAAGLYQETQYF

j_gene: TRBJ2-7
d_gene: TRBD1
len: 14
v_gene: TRBV7-9
abundance: -
CDR3nt: TGTGCCAGCAGCTTGACAGGGACGTCCTACGAGCAGTACTTC
CDR3aa: CASSLTGTSYEQYF

j_gene: TRBJ1-1
d_gene: -
len: 14
v_gene: TRBV6-1
abundance: -
CDR3nt: TGTGCCAGCAGTGAAGCAGGGGGATGGACTGAAGCTTTCTTT
CDR3aa: CASSEAGGWTEAFF

j_gene: TRBJ1-1
d_gene: -
len: 13
v_gene: TRBV12-5
abundance: -
CDR3nt: TGTGCTAGTGGTTTGTTACCGGGACAAGAAGCTTTCTTT
CDR3aa: CASGLLPGQEAFF